The rows below give T cell receptor beta chains drawn from one sample of a study of T cell repertoires in cytomegalovirus infection. Each CDR3 protein is one row after TCRdb ran MiXCR on the reads. The repertoire holds a few hundred thousand distinct CDR3 sequences, with 25% to 35% as singletons. These TCRs are of unknown antigen specificity. Sequences were derived from cultured PBMCs, sampled from culture after CMV antigen stimulation. Source of these receptors: a human donor in good health (CMV status not recorded). Some clones in this sample may be carry-over from other donors' samples. CDR3s include the opening cysteine and the closing phenylalanine or tryptophan. The D gene is left open where the match is weak. Clone size appears in some rows only: once, few, many, or a class for an expanded clone.

>TRBV9|-|TRBJ2-1|-
TGTGCCAGCAGCGTAGGGGTTAGCTTGAATGAGCAGTTCTTC
CASSVGVSLNEQFF
>TRBV20-1|-|TRBJ2-7|-
TGCAGTGGCCTGAGTCCTGACGAGCAGTACTTC
CSGLSPDEQYF
>TRBV7-9|-|TRBJ1-4|-
TGTGCCAGCAGCTTAGGTCTCGCAGGGTGGTCGGAAAAACTGTTTTTT
CASSLGLAGWSEKLFF
>TRBV7-2|TRBD1|TRBJ1-5|many
TGTGCCAGCAGCCCGACCTCAGGGGGTAGCAATCAGCCCCAGCATTTT
CASSPTSGGSNQPQHF
>TRBV4-1|-|TRBJ1-1|-
TGCGCCAGCAGCCAAGATCGTTCTTTAAGGGCGGCTTTCTTT
CASSQDRSLRAAFF
>TRBV7-2|-|TRBJ1-1|few
TGTGCCAGCAGCCTCGGACGGAATGAAGCTTTCTTT
CASSLGRNEAFF
>TRBV11-2|-|TRBJ2-1|few
TGTGCCAGCAGCTCCTCCAATGAGCAGTTCTTC
CASSSSNEQFF
>TRBV7-3|TRBD2|TRBJ2-1|many
TGTGCCAGCAGCATGACCGGGACTAGCGGGAGGTACAATGAGCAGTTCTTC
CASSMTGTSGRYNEQFF
>TRBV19|-|TRBJ2-7|-
TGTGCCAGTAGTTTCAAGGGGGAGAACTCCTACGAGCAGTACTTC
CASSFKGENSYEQYF
>TRBV19|TRBD1|TRBJ1-1|few
TGTGCCAGTAGTATCACAGGGGGATCGAACACTGAAGCTTTCTTT
CASSITGGSNTEAFF
>TRBV10-3|TRBD2|TRBJ2-1|-
TGTGCCATCAGTGATAGCGGGAACCGCTACAATGAGCAGTTCTTC
CAISDSGNRYNEQFF
>TRBV10-3|-|TRBJ2-3|few
TGTGCCATCAGCGAAGGTATAGATACGCAGTATTTT
CAISEGIDTQYF
>TRBV6-1|-|TRBJ1-5|-
TGTGCCAGCAGTCCAATCGGGGGGCAGCCCCAGCATTTT
CASSPIGGQPQHF
>TRBV30|TRBD2|TRBJ2-7|-
TGTGCCTGGGCTCGGACTAGCGGGACCTACGAGCAGTACTTC
CAWARTSGTYEQYF
>TRBV24-1|TRBD2|TRBJ2-5|few
TGTGCCACCAGTGATTTGGGACTAGCGGGAGAGGAGGAGACCCAGTACTTC
CATSDLGLAGEEETQYF
>TRBV5-6|TRBD2|TRBJ2-1|-
TGTGCCAGCAGCGGGACTAGCGGGAGGGTCAAAGGAAATGAGCAGTTCTTC
CASSGTSGRVKGNEQFF
>TRBV7-2|-|TRBJ2-1|few
TGTGCCAGCAGCTCACGGGAGAACGTCTACAATGAGCAGTTCTTC
CASSSRENVYNEQFF
>TRBV24-1|-|TRBJ1-2|-
TGTGCCACCAGTGACGGAAGCAAGGGAGGCTACACCTTC
CATSDGSKGGYTF
>TRBV4-1|-|TRBJ2-5|-
TGTGCCAGCAGCCAAGACGCCCGGGGGGAGACCCAGTACTTC
CASSQDARGETQYF
>TRBV7-2|TRBD2|TRBJ2-3|many
TGTGCCAGCAGCCGTGGACTAGCGGGAGGCACAGATACGCAGTATTTT
CASSRGLAGGTDTQYF
>TRBV7-6|TRBD1|TRBJ1-6|-
TGTGCCAGCAGCCCCCATCCGGGACAGGGGTTTAATTCACCCCTCCACTTT
CASSPHPGQGFNSPLHF
>TRBV10-3|TRBD1|TRBJ2-1|many
TGTGCCATAAGGACAGGGATTGAGCAGTTCTTC
CAIRTGIEQFF
>TRBV6-2/TRBV6-3|-|TRBJ2-7|few
TGTGCCAGCAGGCCTTGGGGGATCTCCTACGAGCAGTACTTC
CASRPWGISYEQYF
>TRBV6-2/TRBV6-3|-|TRBJ1-2|-
TGTGCCAGCAGTTACTCAACCGGACAGTCCAACAAATATGGCTACACCTTC
CASSYSTGQSNKYGYTF